The 21 T cell receptor beta chains listed next were all sequenced from one sample in a study of blood T cell repertoires in COVID-19. Libraries were prepared by immunoSEQ multiplex PCR; TCRdb keeps only in-frame clonotypes and omits some of them. The data hold under 25,000 clones, with roughly nine tenths observed a single time. The sample taken for sequencing was peripheral blood. The receptors derive from a woman in her seventies with active COVID-19.

This chain connects TRBV5-5 to TRBJ2-7; D is undetermined. This CDR3 comprises 13 residues. Germline lookup yields CDR1 SGHKS and CDR2 YYEKEE (reference sequence). The V and J ends lost 0 bases and 0 bases respectively, with 4 bases between them. In DNA, the CDR3 is TGTGCCAGCAGCTTGGCCAGCTCCTACGAGCAGTACTTC. As protein: CASSLASSYEQYF. The variable domain in full, with the rest retrieved from reference TRBV5-5 and TRBJ2-7, is DAGVTQSPTHLIKTRGQQVTLRCSPISGHKSVSWYQQVLGQGPQFIFQYYEKEERGRGNFPDRFSARQFPNYSSELNVNALLLGDSALYLCASSLASSYEQYFGPGTRLTVT.

CDR3 region: CASSIDRNTEAFF. In DNA, the CDR3 is TGTGCCAGCAGTATAGACAGGAACACTGAAGCTTTCTTT. This chain links TRBV27 with TRBJ1-1; TRBD1 is a possible D gene (5 bases). V shed 5 bases and J shed 1 base, with 8 bases lying between them. Germline CDR1 reads MNHEY; CDR2 reads SMNVEV (reference sequence). There are 13 residues in the CDR3.

The CDR3 sequence: CASRSGGGTYNEQFF. The CDR3, as DNA: TGTGCCAGCAGATCGGGGGGGGGTACCTACAATGAGCAGTTCTTC. V is TRBV6-5 and J is TRBJ2-1; TRBD2 matches 8 bases. CDR3 length: 15 residues. Germline-derived CDR1 and CDR2 are MNHEY and SVGAGI. V lost 6 bases and J lost 2; bases outside the gene matches: 6.

This clone ranks as large (0.1 to 1%). The chain recombines TRBV5-6 with TRBJ1-1; D might be TRBD1 (6 bases). The CDR3 is made up of 14 amino acids. The V gene's germline CDR1 is SGHDT and CDR2 YYEEEE. V lost 4 bases to trimming and J lost 2 bases, with 12 bases between them. CDR3 sequence reads: CASSIGGYNTEAFF. The CDR3 region has the DNA TGTGCCAGCAGCATAGGGGGATATAACACTGAAGCTTTCTTT.

The rearrangement links TRBV5-6 to TRBJ1-5, with TRBD1 matching 7 bases. The CDR3 totals 16 residues. Germline assignment: CDR1 SGHDT and CDR2 YYEEEE. V lost 2 bases, J lost 0 bases, and 5 bases stayed unmatched. CDR3 region: CASSLTGTVSNQPQHF. The CDR3 DNA reads TGTGCCAGCAGCTTAACCGGGACAGTTAGCAATCAGCCCCAGCATTTT.

This chain uses TRBV19 with TRBJ2-2, with TRBD1 as a possible D gene (5 bases). Germline V gives CDR1 LNHDA, CDR2 SQIVND (reference sequence). Trimming took 7 bases from V and 2 from J, leaving 11 bases between them. This CDR3 has 14 amino acids. The CDR3 is CASIGRVNTGELFF. CDR3 nucleotide sequence: TGTGCCAGTATTGGCAGGGTAAACACCGGGGAGCTGTTTTTT.

This clone was seen a single time. V gene TRBV5-6 combines with J gene TRBJ1-6, with D possibly being TRBD1 (6 bases). The CDR3 has 16 residues. V lost 5 bases and J 7 bases, leaving 19 bases between the germline ends. CDR1 is SGHDT and CDR2 is YYEEEE in the germline V gene. This chain's CDR3 is CASRGTGPGGNSPLHF. Written as DNA, the CDR3 is TGTGCCAGCAGGGGTACAGGGCCTGGTGGGAATTCACCCCTCCACTTT.

As DNA, the CDR3 is TGTGCCAGCAGCGTAGCAGCGGGGACCACAGATACGCAGTATTTT. This encodes CASSVAAGTTDTQYF. The chain recombines TRBV9 with TRBJ2-3, with 7 bases identical to TRBD2. There are 15 residues in the CDR3. J gave up 2 bases and V 0 bases, and 3 bases lay outside the gene matches. Germline CDR1 reads SGDLS; CDR2 reads YYNGEE.

The genes are TRBV4-2 and TRBJ1-3; maybe TRBD1 (6 bases). V lost 4 bases and J 0 bases, leaving 13 bases between the germline ends. This CDR3 region has 16 residues. Germline CDR1 and CDR2: LGHNA and YNFKEQ. The CDR3 bases are TGTGCCAGCAGCCCCAGGGGACAAGGCTCTGGAAACACCATATATTTT. This gives the protein CASSPRGQGSGNTIYF.

The chain uses TRBV4-2 and TRBJ1-2, with a weak D call TRBD1 (6 bases). The length of the CDR3 is 15 residues. CDR1 is LGHNA and CDR2 is YNFKEQ in the germline V gene. Trimming took off 3 bases at V and 8 bases at J, with 19 bases between the two ends. The CDR3 here is CASSQDFGQTGGYTF. The CDR3, as DNA: TGTGCCAGCAGCCAGGACTTCGGACAGACGGGAGGCTACACCTTC.

The genes are TRBV7-3 and TRBJ1-6; 10 nucleotides match TRBD1. The V gene end was trimmed by 3 bases and the J gene end by 10 bases; junction bases not matched to a gene: 3. Per germline, CDR1 SGHTA and CDR2 FQGTGA. The CDR3 length is 14 residues. The CDR3 sequence is CASSLTGGGSPLHF. In nucleotides, the CDR3 is TGTGCCAGCAGCTTGACAGGGGGCGGGTCACCCCTCCACTTT.

The rearrangement links TRBV7-9 to TRBJ1-6; 7 bases fit TRBD1. J lost 10 bases, V lost 5 bases, and 2 bases had no gene match. The germline V gene encodes CDR1 SEHNR and CDR2 FQNEAQ (reference sequence). The CDR3 is 12 amino acids. CDR3 DNA sequence: TGTGCCAGCAGCGACAGGGTATCACCCCTCCACTTT. It yields the protein CASSDRVSPLHF.

This chain's CDR3 is CASSQAKGTSSGYTF. DNA of the CDR3: TGTGCCAGCAGCCAAGCGAAAGGGACATCCAGCGGCTACACCTTC. The genes are TRBV4-2 and TRBJ1-2; tentative D call: TRBD1 (6 bases). Trimming left V 1 base short and J 8 bases short, with 17 bases between. The CDR3 sequence is 15 residues long. Per the germline V gene, CDR1 is LGHNA and CDR2 is YNFKEQ.

This clone showed up just a few times. This sample includes further DNA sequences coding for the same CDR3. The J gene is TRBJ2-2, the V gene TRBV12-3 or TRBV12-4, with D unclear. CDR3 length: 12 residues. Trimming took off 6 bases at V and 6 bases at J, with 8 bases between the two ends. The CDR3 DNA follows: TGTGCCAGCAGCTTTTTCCCCGGGGAGCTGTTTTTT. Protein product: CASSFFPGELFF.

The genes are TRBV4-1 and TRBJ1-2, with 7 bases lining up with TRBD1. Germline V gene lookup returns CDR1 MGHRA and CDR2 YSYEKL. J was trimmed by 1 base and V by 0 bases; bases with no gene match: 8. This CDR3 contains 17 residues. This chain's CDR3 is CASSQDRGAPRNYGYTF. In DNA, the CDR3 is TGCGCCAGCAGCCAAGACAGGGGGGCTCCCCGTAACTATGGCTACACCTTC.

V is TRBV18 and J is TRBJ2-1; tentative D call: TRBD1 (5 bases). Trimming cost V 2 bases and J 0 bases, with 8 bases left between them. Germline loops: CDR1 KGHSH, CDR2 LQKENI. This CDR3 is built from 15 residues. Here the CDR3 reads CASSPRGSSYNEQFF. The CDR3 DNA is TGTGCCAGCTCACCAAGGGGTAGCTCCTACAATGAGCAGTTCTTC.

The gene calls are TRBV5-4 and TRBJ2-3, with a weak D call TRBD1 (7 bases). CDR3 size: 15 residues. V was pared by 0 bases and J by 2 bases, with 10 bases between. CDR1 and CDR2 (germline): SGHNT, YYREEE (reference sequence). The CDR3 nucleotides are TGTGCCAGCAGCTTGGACAGGGGACTCACAGATACGCAGTATTTT. Encoded protein: CASSLDRGLTDTQYF.

The chain is built from TRBV24-1 and TRBJ2-5, with 13 bases that match TRBD2. Losses at the gene ends were 3 bases for V and 2 bases for J; bases not matched to a gene: 2. Germline V gene data show CDR1 as KGHDR and CDR2 as SFDVKD. The CDR3 sequence is 16 residues long. The CDR3 region is CATSDGLAGAQETQYF. The CDR3, as DNA: TGTGCCACCAGTGATGGACTAGCGGGGGCACAAGAGACCCAGTACTTC.

Remarks on this clone: Other DNA sequences within the sample encode an identical CDR3. J is TRBJ2-1 and V is TRBV6-7; 8 bases match TRBD2. TRBV6-7 is designated an ORF whose function remains uncertain. V lost 9 bases to trimming and J lost 7 bases; unmatched junction nucleotides: 11. This CDR3 contains 14 residues. The CDR3 sequence is CARRGGQTGNEQFF. CDR3 in DNA: TGTGCCAGACGGGGGGGGCAAACGGGGAATGAGCAGTTCTTC.

CDR3 sequence: CASSLTGGNQPQHF. The DNA for the CDR3 is TGTGCCAGCAGTTTGACAGGGGGGAATCAGCCCCAGCATTTT. The chain combines TRBV27 with TRBJ1-5; 9 nucleotides agree with TRBD1. Germline CDR1 and CDR2: MNHEY and SMNVEV (reference sequence). The V and J ends lost 3 bases and 4 bases, in that order; junction bases with no gene match: 1. The length of the CDR3 is 14 residues.

The V call is TRBV7-8, the J call TRBJ1-2, with D tentatively TRBD1 (5 bases). Germline lookup yields CDR1 SGHVS and CDR2 FQNEAQ. CDR3 size: 14 residues. The V end was cut by 8 bases, the J end by 10 bases, with 23 bases between. The CDR3 here is CASLPYGAAGSYTF. CDR3 coding DNA: TGTGCCAGCCTCCCATATGGGGCAGCAGGGTCCTACACCTTC.